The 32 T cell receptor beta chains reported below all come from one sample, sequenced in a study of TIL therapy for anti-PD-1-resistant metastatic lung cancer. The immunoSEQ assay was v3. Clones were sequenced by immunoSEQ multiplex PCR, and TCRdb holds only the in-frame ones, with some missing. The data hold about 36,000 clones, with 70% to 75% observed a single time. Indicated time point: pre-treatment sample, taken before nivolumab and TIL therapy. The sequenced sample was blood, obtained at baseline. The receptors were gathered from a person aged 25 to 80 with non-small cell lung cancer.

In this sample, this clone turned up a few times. As DNA, the CDR3 is TGTGCCAGCAGCCTGGGGACTAGCGGGAACACCGGGGAGCTGTTTTTT. This encodes CASSLGTSGNTGELFF. V and J are TRBV7-7 and TRBJ2-2; TRBD2 aligns across 11 bases. In germline, CDR1 is SSHAT, CDR2 FNYEAQ (reference sequence). This CDR3 is built from 16 residues. V was clipped by 5 bases and J by 1 base; unmatched bases: 3.

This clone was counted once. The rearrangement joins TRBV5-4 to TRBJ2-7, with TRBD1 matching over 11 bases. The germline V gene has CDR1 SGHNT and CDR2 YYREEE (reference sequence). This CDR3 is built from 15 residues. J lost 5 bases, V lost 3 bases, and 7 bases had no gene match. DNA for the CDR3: TGTGCCAGCAGCTGGCGGGACAGGGGGGTCGACGAGCAGTACTTC. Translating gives CASSWRDRGVDEQYF.

CDR3 DNA: TGTGCCTGGAGGGCAACCAGGATTTCACCCCTCCACTTT. This translates into CAWRATRISPLHF. V usage is TRBV30 and J usage is TRBJ1-6; D call uncertain. CDR1 is GTSNPN, CDR2 SVGIG, per germline (reference sequence). This CDR3 spans 13 amino acids. V lost 3 bases and J 9 bases, leaving 12 bases between the germline ends.

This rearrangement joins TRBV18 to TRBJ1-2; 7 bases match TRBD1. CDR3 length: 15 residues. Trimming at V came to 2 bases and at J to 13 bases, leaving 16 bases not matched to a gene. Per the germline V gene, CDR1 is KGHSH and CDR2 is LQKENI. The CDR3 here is CASSPNRDRVSLGTF. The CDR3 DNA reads TGTGCCAGCTCACCAAACCGCGACAGGGTCTCTCTCGGCACCTTC.

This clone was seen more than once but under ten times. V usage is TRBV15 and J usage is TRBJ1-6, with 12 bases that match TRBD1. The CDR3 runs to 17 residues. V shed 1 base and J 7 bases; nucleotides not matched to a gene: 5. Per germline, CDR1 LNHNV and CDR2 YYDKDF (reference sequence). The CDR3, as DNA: TGTGCCACCAGCAGAGGGGGACAGGGGGCGCGAAATTCACCCCTCCACTTT. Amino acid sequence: CATSRGGQGARNSPLHF.

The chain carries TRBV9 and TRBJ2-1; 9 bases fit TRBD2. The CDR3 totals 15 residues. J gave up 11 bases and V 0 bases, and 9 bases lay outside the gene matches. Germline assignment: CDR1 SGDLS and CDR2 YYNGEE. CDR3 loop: CASSVALERGAKQFF. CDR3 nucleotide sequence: TGTGCCAGCAGCGTAGCCCTAGAGCGGGGGGCTAAGCAGTTCTTC.

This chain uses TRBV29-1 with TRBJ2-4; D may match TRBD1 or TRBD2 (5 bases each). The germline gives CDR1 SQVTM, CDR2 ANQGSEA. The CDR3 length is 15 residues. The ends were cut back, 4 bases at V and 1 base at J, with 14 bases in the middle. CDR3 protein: CSVGWGGTAKNIQYF. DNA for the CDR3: TGCAGCGTTGGGTGGGGTGGGACGGCCAAAAACATTCAGTACTTC. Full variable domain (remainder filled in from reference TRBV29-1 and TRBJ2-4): SAVISQKPSRDICQRGTSLTIQCQVDSQVTMMFWYRQQPGQSLTLIATANQGSEATYESGFVIDKFPISRPNLTFSTLTVSNMSPEDSSIYLCSVGWGGTAKNIQYFGAGTRLSVL.

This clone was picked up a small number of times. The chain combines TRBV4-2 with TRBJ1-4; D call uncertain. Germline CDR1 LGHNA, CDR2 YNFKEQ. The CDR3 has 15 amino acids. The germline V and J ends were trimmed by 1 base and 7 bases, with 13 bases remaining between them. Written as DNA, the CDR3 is TGTGCCAGCAGCCAAGTTGAAGGCAGCGGTGAAAAACTGTTTTTT. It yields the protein CASSQVEGSGEKLFF.

CDR3 region: CAISPRLAGETSTDTQYF. The CDR3 nucleotides read TGTGCCATCAGCCCCCGACTAGCGGGAGAGACTAGCACAGATACGCAGTATTTT. This sequence joins TRBV10-3 and TRBJ2-3, with TRBD2 matching 12 bases. The CDR3 consists of 18 residues. J gave up 0 bases and V 6 bases, and 10 bases lay outside the gene matches. Looked up from germline, CDR1 is ENHRY and CDR2 is SYGVKD.

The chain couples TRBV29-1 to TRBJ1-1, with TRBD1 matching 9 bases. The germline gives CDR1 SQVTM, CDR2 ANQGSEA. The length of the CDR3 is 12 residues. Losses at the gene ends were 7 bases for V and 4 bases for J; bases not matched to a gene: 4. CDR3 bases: TGCAGCGCCTGGACAGGGGTCACTGAAGCTTTCTTT. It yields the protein CSAWTGVTEAFF. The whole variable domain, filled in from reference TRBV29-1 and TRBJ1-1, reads SAVISQKPSRDICQRGTSLTIQCQVDSQVTMMFWYRQQPGQSLTLIATANQGSEATYESGFVIDKFPISRPNLTFSTLTVSNMSPEDSSIYLCSAWTGVTEAFFGQGTRLTVV.

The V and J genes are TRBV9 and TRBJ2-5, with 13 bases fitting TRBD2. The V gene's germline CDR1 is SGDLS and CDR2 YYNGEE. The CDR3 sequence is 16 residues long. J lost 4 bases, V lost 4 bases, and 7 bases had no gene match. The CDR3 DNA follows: TGTGCCAGCAGCTCTGGACTAGCGGGAGAACTAGAGACCCAGTACTTC. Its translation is CASSSGLAGELETQYF.

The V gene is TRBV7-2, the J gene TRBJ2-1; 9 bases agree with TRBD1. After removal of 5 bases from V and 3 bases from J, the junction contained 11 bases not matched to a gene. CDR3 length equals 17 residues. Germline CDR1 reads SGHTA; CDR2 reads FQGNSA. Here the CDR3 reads CASSPRGGQGGYNEQFF. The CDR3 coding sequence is TGTGCCAGCAGCCCCCGTGGGGGACAGGGAGGCTACAATGAGCAGTTCTTC.

CDR3: CAWSSGLGGNEQFF. As DNA, the CDR3 is TGTGCCTGGAGTTCCGGACTAGGAGGAAATGAGCAGTTCTTC. V is TRBV30 and J is TRBJ2-1; 7 positions agree with TRBD2. The CDR3 has 14 residues. Per germline, CDR1 GTSNPN and CDR2 SVGIG (reference sequence). V was clipped by 2 bases and J by 7 bases; unmatched bases: 8.

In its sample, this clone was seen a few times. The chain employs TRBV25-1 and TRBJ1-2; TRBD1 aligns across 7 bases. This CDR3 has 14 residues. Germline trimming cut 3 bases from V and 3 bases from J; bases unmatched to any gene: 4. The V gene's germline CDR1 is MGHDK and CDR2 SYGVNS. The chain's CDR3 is CASSDTGVDYGYTF. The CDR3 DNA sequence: TGTGCCAGCAGTGATACAGGGGTGGACTATGGCTACACCTTC.

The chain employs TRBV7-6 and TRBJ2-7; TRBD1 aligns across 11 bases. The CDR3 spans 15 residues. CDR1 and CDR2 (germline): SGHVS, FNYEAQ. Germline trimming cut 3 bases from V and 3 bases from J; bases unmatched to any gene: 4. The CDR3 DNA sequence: TGTGCCAGCAGCTTGGACAGGGGGCCCTACTACGAGCAGTACTTC. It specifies CASSLDRGPYYEQYF.

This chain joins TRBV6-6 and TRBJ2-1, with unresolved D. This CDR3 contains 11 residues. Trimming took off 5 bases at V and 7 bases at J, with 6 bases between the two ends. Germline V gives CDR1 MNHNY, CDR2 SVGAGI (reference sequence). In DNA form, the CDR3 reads TGTGCCAGCAGTGAGAGGAATGAGCAGTTCTTC. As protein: CASSERNEQFF.

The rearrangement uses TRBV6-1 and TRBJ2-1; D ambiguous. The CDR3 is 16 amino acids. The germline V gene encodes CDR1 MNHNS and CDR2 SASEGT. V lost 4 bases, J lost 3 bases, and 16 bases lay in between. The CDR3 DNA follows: TGTGCCAGCAGTGCCGCTGTAGTGGGCTTCTACAATGAGCAGTTCTTC. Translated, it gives CASSAAVVGFYNEQFF.

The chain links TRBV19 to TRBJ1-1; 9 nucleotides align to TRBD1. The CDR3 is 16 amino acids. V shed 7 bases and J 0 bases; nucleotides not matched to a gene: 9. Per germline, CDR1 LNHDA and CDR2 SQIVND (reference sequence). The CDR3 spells CASTPDRGGLNTEAFF. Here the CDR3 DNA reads TGTGCCAGTACCCCGGACAGGGGAGGTTTGAACACTGAAGCTTTCTTT.

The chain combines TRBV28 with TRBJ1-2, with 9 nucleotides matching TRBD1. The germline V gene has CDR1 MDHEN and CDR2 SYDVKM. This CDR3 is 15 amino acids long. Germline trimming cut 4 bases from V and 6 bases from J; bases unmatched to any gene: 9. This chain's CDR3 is CASSSVGDRDDGYTF. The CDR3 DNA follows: TGTGCCAGCAGTTCGGTAGGGGACAGGGACGATGGCTACACCTTC.

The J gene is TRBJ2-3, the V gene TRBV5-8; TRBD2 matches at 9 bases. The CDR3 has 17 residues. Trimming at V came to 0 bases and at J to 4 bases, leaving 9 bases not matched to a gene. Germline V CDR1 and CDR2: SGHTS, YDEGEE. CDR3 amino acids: CASSLGGYSGGADTQYF. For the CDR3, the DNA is TGTGCCAGCAGCTTGGGAGGGTATAGCGGGGGAGCAGATACGCAGTATTTT. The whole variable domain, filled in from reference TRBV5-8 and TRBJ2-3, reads EAGVTQSPTHLIKTRGQQATLRCSPISGHTSVYWYQQALGLGLQFLLWYDEGEERNRGNFPPRFSGRQFPNYSSELNVNALELEDSALYLCASSLGGYSGGADTQYFGPGTRLTVL.

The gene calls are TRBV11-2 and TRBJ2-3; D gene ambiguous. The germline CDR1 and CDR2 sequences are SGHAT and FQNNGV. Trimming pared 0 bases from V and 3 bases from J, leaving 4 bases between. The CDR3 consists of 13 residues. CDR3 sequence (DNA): TGTGCCAGCAGCTTAGACTGGACAGATACGCAGTATTTT. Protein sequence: CASSLDWTDTQYF. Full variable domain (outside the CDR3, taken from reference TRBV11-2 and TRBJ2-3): EAGVAQSPRYKIIEKRQSVAFWCNPISGHATLYWYQQILGQGPKLLIQFQNNGVVDDSQLPKDRFSAERLKGVDSTLKIQPAKLEDSAVYLCASSLDWTDTQYFGPGTRLTVL.

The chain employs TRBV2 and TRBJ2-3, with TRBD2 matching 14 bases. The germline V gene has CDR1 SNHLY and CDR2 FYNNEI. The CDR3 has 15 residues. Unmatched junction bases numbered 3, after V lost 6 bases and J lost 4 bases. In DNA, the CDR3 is TGTGCCAGCAGGAGACTAGCGGGGGGGGCAGATACGCAGTATTTT. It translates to CASRRLAGGADTQYF.

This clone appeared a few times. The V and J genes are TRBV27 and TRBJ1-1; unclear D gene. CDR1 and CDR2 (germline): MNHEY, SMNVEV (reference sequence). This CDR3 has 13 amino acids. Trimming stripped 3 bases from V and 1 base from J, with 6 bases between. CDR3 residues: CASSLMKNTEAFF. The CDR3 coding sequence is TGTGCCAGCAGTTTGATGAAGAACACTGAAGCTTTCTTT.

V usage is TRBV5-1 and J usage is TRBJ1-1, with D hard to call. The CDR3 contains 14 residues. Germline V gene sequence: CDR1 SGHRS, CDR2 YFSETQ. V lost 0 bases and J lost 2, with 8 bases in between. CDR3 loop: CASSLGGVNTEAFF. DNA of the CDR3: TGCGCCAGCAGCTTGGGAGGAGTTAACACTGAAGCTTTCTTT.

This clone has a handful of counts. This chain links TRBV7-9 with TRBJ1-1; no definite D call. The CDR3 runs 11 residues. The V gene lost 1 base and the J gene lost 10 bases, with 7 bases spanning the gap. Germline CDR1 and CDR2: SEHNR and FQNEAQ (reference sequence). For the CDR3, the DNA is TGTGCCAGCAGCTTAGTTATTGGAGCTTTCTTT. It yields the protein CASSLVIGAFF.

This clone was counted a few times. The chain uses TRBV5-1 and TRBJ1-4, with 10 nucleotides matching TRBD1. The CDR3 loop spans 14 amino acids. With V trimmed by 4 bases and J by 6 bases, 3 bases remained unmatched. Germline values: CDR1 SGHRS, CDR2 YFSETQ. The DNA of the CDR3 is TGCGCCAGCAGCGCCGGGACAGGGGATGAAAAACTGTTTTTT. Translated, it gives CASSAGTGDEKLFF.

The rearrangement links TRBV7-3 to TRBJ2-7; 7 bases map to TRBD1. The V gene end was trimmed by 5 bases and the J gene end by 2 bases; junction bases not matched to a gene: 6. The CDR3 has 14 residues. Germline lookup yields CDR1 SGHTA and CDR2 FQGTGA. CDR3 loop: CASSLGTAPYEQYF. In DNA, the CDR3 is TGTGCCAGCAGCCTGGGGACAGCCCCCTACGAGCAGTACTTC.

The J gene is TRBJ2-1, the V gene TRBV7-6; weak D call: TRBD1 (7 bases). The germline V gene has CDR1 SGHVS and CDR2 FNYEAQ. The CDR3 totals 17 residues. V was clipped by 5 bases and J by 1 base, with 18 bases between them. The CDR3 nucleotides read TGTGCCAGCAGCCGCCGGGCGGGACAGTGGTCCTACAATGAGCAGTTCTTC. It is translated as CASSRRAGQWSYNEQFF.

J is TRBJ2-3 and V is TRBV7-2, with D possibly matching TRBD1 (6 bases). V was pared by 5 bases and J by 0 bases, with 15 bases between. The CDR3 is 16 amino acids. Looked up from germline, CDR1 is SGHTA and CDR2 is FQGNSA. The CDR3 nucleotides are TGTGCCAGCAGCCCACGGGACATCCCTAGCACAGATACGCAGTATTTT. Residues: CASSPRDIPSTDTQYF.

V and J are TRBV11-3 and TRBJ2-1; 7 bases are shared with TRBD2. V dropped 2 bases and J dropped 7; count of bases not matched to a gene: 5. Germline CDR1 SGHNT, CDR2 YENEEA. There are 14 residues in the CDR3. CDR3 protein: CASSLRGSRNEQFF. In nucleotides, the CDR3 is TGTGCCAGCAGCTTACGCGGGAGTCGAAATGAGCAGTTCTTC.

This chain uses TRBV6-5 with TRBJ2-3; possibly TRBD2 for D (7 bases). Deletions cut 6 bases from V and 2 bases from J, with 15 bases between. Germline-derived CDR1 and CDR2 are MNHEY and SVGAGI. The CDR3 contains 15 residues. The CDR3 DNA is TGTGCCAGCAGCCTCGAAGGGGGGGCCACAGATACGCAGTATTTT. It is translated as CASSLEGGATDTQYF.

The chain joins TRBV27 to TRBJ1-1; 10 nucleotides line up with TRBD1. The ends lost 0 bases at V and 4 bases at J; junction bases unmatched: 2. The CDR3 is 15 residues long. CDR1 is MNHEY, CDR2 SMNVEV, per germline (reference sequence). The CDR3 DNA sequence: TGTGCCAGCAGTTTATCCGGGACAGGGGTCACTGAAGCTTTCTTT. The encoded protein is CASSLSGTGVTEAFF.